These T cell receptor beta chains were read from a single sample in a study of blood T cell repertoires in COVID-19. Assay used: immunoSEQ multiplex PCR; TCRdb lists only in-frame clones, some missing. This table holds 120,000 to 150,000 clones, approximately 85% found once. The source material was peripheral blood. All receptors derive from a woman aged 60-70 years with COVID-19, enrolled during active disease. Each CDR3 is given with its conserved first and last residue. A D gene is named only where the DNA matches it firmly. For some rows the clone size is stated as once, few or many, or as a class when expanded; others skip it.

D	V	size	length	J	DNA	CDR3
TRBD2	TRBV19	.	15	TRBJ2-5	TGTGCCAGTAGTATCTGGCGGGGGGGCAAAGAGACCCAGTACTTC	CASSIWRGGKETQYF
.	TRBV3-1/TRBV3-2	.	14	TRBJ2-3	TGTGCCAGCAGCCAGCGGGCTAAAACAGATACGCAGTATTTT	CASSQRAKTDTQYF
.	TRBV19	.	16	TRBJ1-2	TGTGCCAGTAGTGCTATCTCGGGGGGAGTCTACTATGGCTACACCTTC	CASSAISGGVYYGYTF
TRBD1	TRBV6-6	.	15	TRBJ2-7	TGTGCCAGTAGGGGGGCAGGGGGCCGATCAACCGAGCAGTACTTC	CASRGAGGRSTEQYF
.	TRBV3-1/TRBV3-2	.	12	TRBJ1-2	TGTGCCAGCAGCCAAGCGGGGAGCGGCTACACCTTC	CASSQAGSGYTF
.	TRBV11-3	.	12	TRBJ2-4	TGTGCCAGCAGTGGTGGGGGGAACATTCAGTACTTC	CASSGGGNIQYF
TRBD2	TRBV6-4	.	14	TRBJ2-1	TGTGCCAGCAAAGTAGCGGGGGAATACAATGAGCAGTTCTTC	CASKVAGEYNEQFF
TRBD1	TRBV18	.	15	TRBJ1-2	TGTGCCAGCTCACCTACTTTGGGACAGGACTATGGCTACACCTTC	CASSPTLGQDYGYTF
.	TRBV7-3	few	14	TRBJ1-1	TGTGCCAGCAGCTCGGGATCATTGAACACTGAAGCTTTCTTT	CASSSGSLNTEAFF
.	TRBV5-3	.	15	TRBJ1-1	TGTGCCAGAAGCTTGGGGCTCCCAATGAACACTGAAGCTTTCTTT	CARSLGLPMNTEAFF
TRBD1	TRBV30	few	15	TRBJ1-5	TGTGCCTGGAGTCACCGGGACAGGGTGAATCAGCCCCAGCATTTT	CAWSHRDRVNQPQHF
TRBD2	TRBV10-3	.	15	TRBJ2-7	TGTGCCATCAGACCCAGCGGGGGGGTCTCCTACGAGCAGTACTTC	CAIRPSGGVSYEQYF
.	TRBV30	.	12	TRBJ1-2	TGTGCCTGGAGTTGGCGGCTGTATGGCTACACCTTC	CAWSWRLYGYTF
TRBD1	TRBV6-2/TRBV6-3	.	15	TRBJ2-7	TGTGCCAGCAGTTTCCGGGACAGGGGGGCCTACGAGCAGTACTTC	CASSFRDRGAYEQYF
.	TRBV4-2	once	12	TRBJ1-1	TGTGCCAGCAGCCAAGCCGAGGGTTGGGCTTTCTTT	CASSQAEGWAFF
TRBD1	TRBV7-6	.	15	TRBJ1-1	TGTGCCAGCAGCTTCGGGACAGCTATGAACACTGAAGCTTTCTTT	CASSFGTAMNTEAFF
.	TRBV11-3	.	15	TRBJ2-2	TGTGCCAGCAGCTTAGGAGGGATGGACACCGGGGAGCTGTTTTTT	CASSLGGMDTGELFF
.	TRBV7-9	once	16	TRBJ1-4	TGTGCCAGCAGCCCCGACCGGGACAAGGATGTGGAAAAACTGTTTTTT	CASSPDRDKDVEKLFF
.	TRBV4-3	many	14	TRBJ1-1	TGCGCCAGCAGCCAAGTCAGACAAAACACTGAAGCTTTCTTT	CASSQVRQNTEAFF
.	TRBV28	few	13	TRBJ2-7	TGTGCCAGCAGTTCCAGCACAGACTACGAGCAGTACTTC	CASSSSTDYEQYF
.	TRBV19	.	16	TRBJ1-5	TGTGCCAGTAGTACGGAACAGGGTGTCGGCGGGCAGCCCCAGCATTTT	CASSTEQGVGGQPQHF
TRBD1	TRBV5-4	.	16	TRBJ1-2	TGTGCCAGCAGCTTGGACCCTCAGGGGGCAAACTATGGCTACACCTTC	CASSLDPQGANYGYTF
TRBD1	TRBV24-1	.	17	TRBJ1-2	TGTGCCACCAGTGAATCCGGGACAGGGGGACCCGTCTATGGCTACACCTTC	CATSESGTGGPVYGYTF
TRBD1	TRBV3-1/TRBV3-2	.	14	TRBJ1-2	TGTGCCAGCAGCCCGACGGACAGGGGCTATGGCTACACCTTC	CASSPTDRGYGYTF
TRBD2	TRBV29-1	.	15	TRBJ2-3	TGCAGCGTCACTGACGCGGGGGAGAGCACAGATACGCAGTATTTT	CSVTDAGESTDTQYF
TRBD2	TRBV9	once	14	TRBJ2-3	TGTGCCAGCAGCCCGAGACTAGCGACAGATACGCAGTATTTT	CASSPRLATDTQYF
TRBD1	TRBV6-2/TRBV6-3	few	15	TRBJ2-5	TGTGCCAGCAGTTACGGGACAGGGGATTTAGAGACCCAGTACTTC	CASSYGTGDLETQYF
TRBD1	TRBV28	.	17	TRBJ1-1	TGTGCCAGCCCTCCCCTACGCTGGGACAGGGTGGGAACTGAAGCTTTCTTT	CASPPLRWDRVGTEAFF
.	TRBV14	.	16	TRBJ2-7	TGTGCCAGCAGCCAAGACCTGACTAGACTTCCCTACGAGCAGTACTTC	CASSQDLTRLPYEQYF
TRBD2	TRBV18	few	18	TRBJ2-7	TGTGCCAGCTCCTCAAGGGCGGCGGGGGGCCACCGGTCCTACGAGCAGTACTTC	CASSSRAAGGHRSYEQYF
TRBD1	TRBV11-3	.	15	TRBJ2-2	TGTGCCAGCAGCACCGGGACAGGGGGGATCGGGGAGCTGTTTTTT	CASSTGTGGIGELFF
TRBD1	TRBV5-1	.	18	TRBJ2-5	TGCGCCAGCATGTTCACAGGGGGCGCATATCTGGCCCAAGAGACCCAGTACTTC	CASMFTGGAYLAQETQYF
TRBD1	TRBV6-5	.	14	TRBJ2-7	TGTGCCAGCAGTTCGGCAGGGGGCTCCTACGAGCAGTACTTC	CASSSAGGSYEQYF
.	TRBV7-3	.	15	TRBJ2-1	TGTGCCAGCAGTCAAAACTCTGGGCAGGGGTCTGAGCAGTTCTTC	CASSQNSGQGSEQFF
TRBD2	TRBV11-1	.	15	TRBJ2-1	TGTGCCAGCAGTTCTCTAGCGGGGGGGAGGAATGAGCAGTTCTTC	CASSSLAGGRNEQFF
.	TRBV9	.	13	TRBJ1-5	TGTGCCAGCAGCGTGACAGGCTCTTCTTCCCAGCATTTT	CASSVTGSSSQHF
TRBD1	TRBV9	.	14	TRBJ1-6	TGTGCCAGCAGCGGGGACAGGTATAATTCACCCCTCCACTTT	CASSGDRYNSPLHF
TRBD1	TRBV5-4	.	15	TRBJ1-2	TGTGCCAGCAGCCCACGACAGGGGGTTAACTATGGCTACACCTTC	CASSPRQGVNYGYTF
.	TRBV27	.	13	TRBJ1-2	TGTGCCAGCAGTCTGGGCAGGAACTATGGCTACACCTTC	CASSLGRNYGYTF
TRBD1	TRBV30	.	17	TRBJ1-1	TGTGCCTGGAGTGCAAGCCGGACAGGGTGGGCGAACACTGAAGCTTTCTTT	CAWSASRTGWANTEAFF
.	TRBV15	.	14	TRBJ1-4	TGTGCCACCAGCCCAATTGCAACTAATGAAAAACTGTTTTTT	CATSPIATNEKLFF
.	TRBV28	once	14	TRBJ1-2	TGTGCCAGCAGTTTTCGGGGATTCGGCTATGGCTACACCTTC	CASSFRGFGYGYTF
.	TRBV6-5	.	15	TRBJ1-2	TGTGCCAGCAGTTACTCGGGGGCTACTAACTATGGCTACACCTTC	CASSYSGATNYGYTF
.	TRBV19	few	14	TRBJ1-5	TGTGCCAGTAGTCTACAGGGTGGTGGTCAGCCCCAGCATTTT	CASSLQGGGQPQHF
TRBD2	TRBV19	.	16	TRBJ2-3	TGTGCCAGTAGTATTACTAGCGGGGGTACCACAGATACGCAGTATTTT	CASSITSGGTTDTQYF